Included here is one T cell receptor beta chain sequence, with context. At one boundary the junction diverges from the germline segment, which might be a read error. This entry comes from a study of tumor and adjacent non-tumor tissue in lung cancer. Three rounds of nested PCR, following a modified ARM-PCR protocol, produced the TCRbeta library. TCRdb reanalysed the multiplex PCR reads using MiXCR and keeps one entry per CDR3 protein. The data hold 60,000 to 90,000 distinct CDR3 sequences, with approximately 71% observed a single time. No cell sorting was done before RNA was extracted from the tissue. Distant lung tissue was collected more than 3 cm away from the tumor edge. CDR3 length: 16 residues. From germline, CDR1 is MNHNS and CDR2 SASEGT.

What was sequenced was distant non-tumor lung tissue. This TCR derives from a woman aged 45-60 years with non-small cell lung cancer. The gene calls are TRBV6-1 and TRBJ2-6; 8 bases are a match to TRBD1. The chain's CDR3 is CAGETGAATGANALTF. The CDR3 DNA reads TGTGCCGGGGAGACAGGGGCTGCCACTGGGGCGAACGCCCTGACTTTC.